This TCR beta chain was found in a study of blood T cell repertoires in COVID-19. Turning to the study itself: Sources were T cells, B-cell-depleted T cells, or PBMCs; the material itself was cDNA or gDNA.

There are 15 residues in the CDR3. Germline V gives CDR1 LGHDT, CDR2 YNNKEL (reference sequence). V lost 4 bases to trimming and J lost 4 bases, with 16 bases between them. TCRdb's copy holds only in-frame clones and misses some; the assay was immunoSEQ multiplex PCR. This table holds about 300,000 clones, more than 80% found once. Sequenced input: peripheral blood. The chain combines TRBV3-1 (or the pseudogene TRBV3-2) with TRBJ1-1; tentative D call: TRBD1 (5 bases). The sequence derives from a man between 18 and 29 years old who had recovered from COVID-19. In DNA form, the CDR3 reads TGTGCCAGCAGCCCGGGGGGTTGGGGAGGCACTGAAGCTTTCTTT. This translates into CASSPGGWGGTEAFF.